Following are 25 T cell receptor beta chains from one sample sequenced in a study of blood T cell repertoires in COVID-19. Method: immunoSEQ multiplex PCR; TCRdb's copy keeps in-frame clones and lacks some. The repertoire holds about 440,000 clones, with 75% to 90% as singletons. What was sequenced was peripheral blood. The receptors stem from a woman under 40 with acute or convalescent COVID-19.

The CDR3 loop reads CASSYSGGASGELFF. The CDR3 DNA follows: TGTGCCAGCAGTTACTCGGGAGGGGCGTCCGGGGAGCTGTTTTTT. V is TRBV6-6 and J is TRBJ2-2; TRBD2 aligns across 7 bases. J was trimmed by 6 bases and V by 0 bases; bases with no gene match: 4. CDR3 size: 15 residues. Germline loops: CDR1 MNHNY, CDR2 SVGAGI (reference sequence).

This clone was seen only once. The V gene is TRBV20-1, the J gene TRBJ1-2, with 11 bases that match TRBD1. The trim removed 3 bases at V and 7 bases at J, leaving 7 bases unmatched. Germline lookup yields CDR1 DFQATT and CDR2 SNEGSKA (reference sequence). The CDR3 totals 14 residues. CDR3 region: CSASIRTGGFGYTF. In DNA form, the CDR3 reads TGCAGTGCTAGTATTCGGACAGGGGGCTTTGGCTACACCTTC.

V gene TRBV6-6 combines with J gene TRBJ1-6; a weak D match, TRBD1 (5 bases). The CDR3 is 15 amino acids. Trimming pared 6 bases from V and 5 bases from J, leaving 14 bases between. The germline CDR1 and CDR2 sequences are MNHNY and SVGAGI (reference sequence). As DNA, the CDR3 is TGTGCCAGCAGCCGCGACAGTTCTGATAATTCACCCCTCCACTTT. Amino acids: CASSRDSSDNSPLHF.

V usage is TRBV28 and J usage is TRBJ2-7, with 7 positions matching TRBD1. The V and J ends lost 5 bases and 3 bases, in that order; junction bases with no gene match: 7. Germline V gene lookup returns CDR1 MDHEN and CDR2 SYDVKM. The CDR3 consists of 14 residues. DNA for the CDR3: TGTGCCAGCAGTACACCCGGGACAGTCTACGAGCAGTACTTC. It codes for CASSTPGTVYEQYF.

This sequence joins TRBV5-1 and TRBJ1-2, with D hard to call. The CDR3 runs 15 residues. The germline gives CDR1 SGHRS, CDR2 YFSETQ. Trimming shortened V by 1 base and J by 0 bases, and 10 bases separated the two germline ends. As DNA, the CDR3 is TGCGCCAGCAGCTTGATTGGCAGGACTAACTATGGCTACACCTTC. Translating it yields CASSLIGRTNYGYTF.

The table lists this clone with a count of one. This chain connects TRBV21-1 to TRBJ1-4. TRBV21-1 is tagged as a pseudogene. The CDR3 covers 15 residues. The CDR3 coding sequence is TGTGCCAGCAGCTTACGGCCACCTAGGAATGAAAAACTGTTTTTT. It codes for CASSLRPPRNEKLFF.

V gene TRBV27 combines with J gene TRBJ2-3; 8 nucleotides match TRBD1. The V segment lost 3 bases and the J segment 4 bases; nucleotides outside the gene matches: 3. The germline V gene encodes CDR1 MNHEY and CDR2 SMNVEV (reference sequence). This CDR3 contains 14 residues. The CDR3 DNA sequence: TGTGCCAGCAGTTTCAGGGGGCACTCAGATACGCAGTATTTT. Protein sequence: CASSFRGHSDTQYF.

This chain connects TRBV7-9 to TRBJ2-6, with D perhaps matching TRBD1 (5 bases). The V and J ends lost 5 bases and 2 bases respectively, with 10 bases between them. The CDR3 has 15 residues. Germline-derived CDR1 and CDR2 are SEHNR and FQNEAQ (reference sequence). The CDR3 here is CASSPGWPGANVLTF. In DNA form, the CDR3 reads TGTGCCAGCAGCCCAGGGTGGCCTGGGGCCAACGTCCTGACTTTC.

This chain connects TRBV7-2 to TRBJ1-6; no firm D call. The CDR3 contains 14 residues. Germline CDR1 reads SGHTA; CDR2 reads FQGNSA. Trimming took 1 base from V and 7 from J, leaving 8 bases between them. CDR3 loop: CASSLDWQNSPLHF. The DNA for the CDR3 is TGTGCCAGCAGCTTAGATTGGCAGAATTCACCCCTCCACTTT.

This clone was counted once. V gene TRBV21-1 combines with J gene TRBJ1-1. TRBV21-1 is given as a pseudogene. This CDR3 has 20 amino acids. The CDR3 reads CASRARGGSGTHRLNTEAFF. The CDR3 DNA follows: TGTGCCAGCCGCGCTAGGGGAGGGTCAGGGACACACCGTCTTAACACTGAAGCTTTCTTT.

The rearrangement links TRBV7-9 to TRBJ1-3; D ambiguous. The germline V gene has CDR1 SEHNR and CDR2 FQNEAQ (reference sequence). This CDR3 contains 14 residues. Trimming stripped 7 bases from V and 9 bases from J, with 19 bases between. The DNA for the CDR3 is TGTGCCAGCAACTCAATAAAAGAGAGTGGCACCATATATTTT. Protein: CASNSIKESGTIYF.

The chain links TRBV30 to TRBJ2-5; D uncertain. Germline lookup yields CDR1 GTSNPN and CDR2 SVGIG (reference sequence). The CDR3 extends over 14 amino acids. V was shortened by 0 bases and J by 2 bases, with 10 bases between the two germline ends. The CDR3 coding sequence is TGTGCCTGGAGTGTACGGGTCGGACAAGAGACCCAGTACTTC. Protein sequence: CAWSVRVGQETQYF.

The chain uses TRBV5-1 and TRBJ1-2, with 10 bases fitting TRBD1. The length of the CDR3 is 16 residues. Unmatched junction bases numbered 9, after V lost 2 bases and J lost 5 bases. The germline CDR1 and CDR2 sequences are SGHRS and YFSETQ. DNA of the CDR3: TGCGCCAGCAGCTTTGGGGGGACAGGGGCTTCTTATGGCTACACCTTC. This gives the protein CASSFGGTGASYGYTF. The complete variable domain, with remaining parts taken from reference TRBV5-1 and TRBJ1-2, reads KAGVTQTPRYLIKTRGQQVTLSCSPISGHRSVSWYQQTPGQGLQFLFEYFSETQRNKGNFPGRFSGRQFSNSRSEMNVSTLELGDSALYLCASSFGGTGASYGYTFGSGTRLTVV.

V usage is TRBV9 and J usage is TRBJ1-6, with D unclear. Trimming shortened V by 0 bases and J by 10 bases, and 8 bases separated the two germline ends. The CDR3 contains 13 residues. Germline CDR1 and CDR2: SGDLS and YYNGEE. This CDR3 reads CASSVGSESPLHF. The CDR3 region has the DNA TGTGCCAGCAGCGTAGGGTCAGAATCACCCCTCCACTTT.

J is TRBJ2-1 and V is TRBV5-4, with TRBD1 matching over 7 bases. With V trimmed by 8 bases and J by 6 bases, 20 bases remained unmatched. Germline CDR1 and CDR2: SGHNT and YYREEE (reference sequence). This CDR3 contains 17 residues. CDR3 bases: TGTGCCAGAGAGATTGAGGCCGGGACAGAGCTTCCCAATGAGCAGTTCTTC. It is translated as CAREIEAGTELPNEQFF.

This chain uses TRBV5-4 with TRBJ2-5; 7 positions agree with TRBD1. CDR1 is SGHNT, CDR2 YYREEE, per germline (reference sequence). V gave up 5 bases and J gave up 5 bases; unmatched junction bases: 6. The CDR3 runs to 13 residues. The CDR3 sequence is CASRLQGRETQYF. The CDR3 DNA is TGTGCCAGCAGGTTACAGGGGCGGGAGACCCAGTACTTC.

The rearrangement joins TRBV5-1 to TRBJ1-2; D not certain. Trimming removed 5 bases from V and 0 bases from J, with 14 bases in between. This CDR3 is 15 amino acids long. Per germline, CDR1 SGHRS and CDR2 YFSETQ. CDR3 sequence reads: CASRNLGVTNYGYTF. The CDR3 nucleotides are TGCGCCAGCAGGAACCTAGGAGTCACTAACTATGGCTACACCTTC.

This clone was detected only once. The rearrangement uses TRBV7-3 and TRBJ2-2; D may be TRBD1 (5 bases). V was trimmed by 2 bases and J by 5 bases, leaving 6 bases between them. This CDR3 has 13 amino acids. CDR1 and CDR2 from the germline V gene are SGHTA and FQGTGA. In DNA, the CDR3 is TGTGCCAGCAGCTTAGCAGGGACCGGGGAGCTGTTTTTT. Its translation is CASSLAGTGELFF.

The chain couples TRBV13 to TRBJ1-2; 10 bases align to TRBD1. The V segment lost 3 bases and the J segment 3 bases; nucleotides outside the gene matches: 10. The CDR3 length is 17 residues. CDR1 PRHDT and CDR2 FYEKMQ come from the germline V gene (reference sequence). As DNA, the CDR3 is TGTGCCAGCAGCTTTGGGACAGGGGCTGAACTTTACTATGGCTACACCTTC. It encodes CASSFGTGAELYYGYTF. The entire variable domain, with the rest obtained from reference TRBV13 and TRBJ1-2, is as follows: AAGVIQSPRHLIKEKRETATLKCYPIPRHDTVYWYQQGPGQDPQFLISFYEKMQSDKGSIPDRFSAQQFSDYHSELNMSSLELGDSALYFCASSFGTGAELYYGYTFGSGTRLTVV.

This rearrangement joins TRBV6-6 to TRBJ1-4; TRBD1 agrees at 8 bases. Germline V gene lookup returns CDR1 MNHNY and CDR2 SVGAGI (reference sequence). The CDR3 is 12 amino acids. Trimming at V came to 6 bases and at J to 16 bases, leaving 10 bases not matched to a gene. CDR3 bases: TGTGCCAGCAGCCGGACAGGGAGGGAACGGTTTTTT. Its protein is CASSRTGRERFF.

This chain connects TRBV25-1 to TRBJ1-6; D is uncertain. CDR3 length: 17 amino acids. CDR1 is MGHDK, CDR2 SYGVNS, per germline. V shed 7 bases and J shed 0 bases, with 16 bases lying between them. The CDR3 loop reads CASKDGIAGSYNSPLHF. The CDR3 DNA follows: TGTGCCAGCAAGGATGGGATAGCGGGCTCCTATAATTCACCCCTCCACTTT.

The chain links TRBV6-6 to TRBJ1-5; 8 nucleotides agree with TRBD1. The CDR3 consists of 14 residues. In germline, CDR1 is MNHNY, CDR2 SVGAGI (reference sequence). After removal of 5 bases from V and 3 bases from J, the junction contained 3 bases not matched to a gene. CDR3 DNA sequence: TGTGCCAGCAGTCAGACAGGGGCCAATCAGCCCCAGCATTTT. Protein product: CASSQTGANQPQHF.

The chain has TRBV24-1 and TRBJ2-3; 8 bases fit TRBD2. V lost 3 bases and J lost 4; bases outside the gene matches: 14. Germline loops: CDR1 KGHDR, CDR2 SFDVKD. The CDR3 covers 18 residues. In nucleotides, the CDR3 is TGTGCCACCAGTGATGCGTCTCAGCGGGGGCTGGTAGCAGATACGCAGTATTTT. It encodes CATSDASQRGLVADTQYF.

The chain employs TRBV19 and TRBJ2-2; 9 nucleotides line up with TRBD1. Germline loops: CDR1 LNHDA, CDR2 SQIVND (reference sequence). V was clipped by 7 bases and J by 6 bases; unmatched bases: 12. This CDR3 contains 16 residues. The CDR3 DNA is TGTGCCAGTAACCTCGGACAGGGGAAGTATCCCGGGGAGCTGTTTTTT. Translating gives CASNLGQGKYPGELFF.

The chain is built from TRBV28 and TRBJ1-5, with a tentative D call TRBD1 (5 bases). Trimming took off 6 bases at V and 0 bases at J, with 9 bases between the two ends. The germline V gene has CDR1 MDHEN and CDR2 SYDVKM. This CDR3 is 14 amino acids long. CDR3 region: CASRRDSSNQPQHF. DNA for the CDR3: TGTGCCAGCAGGCGAGACAGTAGCAATCAGCCCCAGCATTTT.